The clone carrying this T cell receptor beta chain is labeled as medium-sized. TCR cDNA molecules were tagged individually, and each one carried a unique molecular identifier. MiXCR, applied by TCRdb to the 5' RACE reads, yields one record per CDR3 protein. The sample includes 15,000 to 20,000 distinct CDR3 sequences, around a fifth of them seen just once. This sample is part of a study of spatial heterogeneity in lung cancer. Time point described: sample taken at primary tumor resection. Unsorted samples of tumor, nontumor lung or frozen PBMC had their whole RNA sequenced. Here the sequenced sample was PBMCs, taken at surgery. The receptor was derived from a female donor with early-stage non-small cell lung cancer.

The chain's CDR3 is CASSRTDRGPFREKLFF. As DNA, the CDR3 is TGTGCCAGCAGCAGAACGGACAGGGGGCCCTTCCGGGAAAAACTGTTTTTT. J is TRBJ1-4 and V is TRBV7-2; 11 bases are a match to TRBD1. Germline V lookup: CDR1 SGHTA, CDR2 FQGNSA. The CDR3 consists of 17 residues. After removal of 5 bases from V and 8 bases from J, the junction contained 13 bases not matched to a gene. Together with reference TRBV7-2 and TRBJ1-4, the CDR3 gives the full variable domain: GAGVSQSPSNKVTEKGKDVELRCDPISGHTALYWYRQSLGQGLEFLIYFQGNSAPDKSGLPSDRFSAERTGGSVSTLTIQRTQQEDSAVYLCASSRTDRGPFREKLFFGSGTQLSVL.